Sequencing of this T cell receptor (beta chain) was carried out in a study of cytomegalovirus exposure and HLA in healthy donors. Use of 60 Vbeta and 13 Jbeta primers characterized the PCR. TCRdb's copy holds only in-frame clones and misses some; the assay was immunoSEQ multiplex PCR. Of fewer than 200,000 clones in the sample, around 76% were seen once. The CDR3 runs to 12 residues. The V end was cut by 1 base, the J end by 10 bases, with 7 bases between. The germline gives CDR1 LNHDA, CDR2 SQIVND (reference sequence). The receptor comes from a female donor in good health and CMV-seronegative. Specimen: PBMCs. The chain couples TRBV19 to TRBJ2-2; D unclear. This CDR3 is CASSIGSEELFF. CDR3 bases: TGTGCCAGTAGTATAGGGAGCGAGGAGCTGTTTTTT.